This TCR beta chain was captured in a study of shared clonotypes between healthy human individuals. As to this clone: Antigen specificity is unknown.

V trimming: 6 bases; J trimming: 2 bases; junction bases outside the gene matches: 6. The CDR3 spans 14 residues. Germline assignment: CDR1 MDHEN and CDR2 SYDVKM. CD45RO-negative, CCR7-selected cells formed the naive CD8 fraction, which excluded terminally differentiated effector memory CD45RA+ cells. Study-wide points: Naive subsets, compared against memory subsets, generally had larger estimated richness values.

TCRdb's table, derived via immunoSEQ multiplex PCR, lists solely in-frame clones and lacks some. This sample has some 600,000 clones, with roughly 96% found just once. The receptor comes from a woman in her 30s in good health. This chain links TRBV28 with TRBJ1-1, with 7 bases aligning to TRBD1. Material for sequencing was naive CD8+ T cells sorted from blood. The CDR3 loop is CASSRDSYNTEAFF. The CDR3 DNA follows: TGTGCCAGCAGCCGGGACAGCTACAACACTGAAGCTTTCTTT.